Following are 11 T cell receptor beta chains from one sample sequenced in a study of regulatory T cells in long-lasting Graves disease. Time point meaning: newly diagnosed GD, antithyroid drugs for less than 3 months. The authors made the TCR library using RNA they extracted from PBMCs. Both iRepertoire HTBI primers and Arm-PCR of CDR3 regions were used to build the TCR beta libraries. TCRdb reprocessed the multiplex PCR reads with MiXCR, giving one entry per CDR3 protein. The repertoire holds under 300,000 distinct CDR3 sequences, approximately 20% seen once, with 14% in the top ten. The same data also went into a second study, on T cells in Graves' hyperthyroidism and ophthalmopathy.

The source was peripheral blood mononuclear cells (PBMCs), collected at new diagnosis, from a patient treated with antithyroid drugs. These receptors were collected from a woman between 25 and 40 years old with Graves disease.

The table lists this clonotype with many counts. The chain couples TRBV2 to TRBJ1-4, with D possibly being TRBD1 (5 bases). This CDR3 region has 15 residues. V was cut by 6 bases and J by 5 bases, with 16 bases left in between. Germline V gene sequence: CDR1 SNHLY, CDR2 FYNNEI. For the CDR3, the DNA is TGTGCCAGCAGGCCCCGACGGGGCTCCAATGAAAAACTGTTTTTT. This gives the protein CASRPRRGSNEKLFF.

In this sample, this clonotype turned up once. The chain uses TRBV12-3 or TRBV12-4 and TRBJ1-4; 8 bases fit TRBD1. V lost 1 base, J lost 2 bases, and 0 bases stayed unmatched. The CDR3 runs 15 residues. In nucleotides, the CDR3 is TGTGCCAGCAGTTTAGGGACAGGGACTAATGAAAAACTGTTTTTT. It specifies CASSLGTGTNEKLFF.

This clonotype has at least ten counts. The rearrangement links TRBV19 to TRBJ1-1, with D uncertain. The CDR3 sequence is 13 residues long. Trimming stripped 10 bases from V and 4 bases from J, with 16 bases between. Germline assignment: CDR1 LNHDA and CDR2 SQIVND (reference sequence). CDR3 residues: CATEGVWGTEAFF. The CDR3 DNA reads TGTGCCACTGAGGGTGTATGGGGCACTGAAGCTTTCTTT. The variable domain in full, with the rest retrieved from reference TRBV19 and TRBJ1-1, is DGGITQSPKYLFRKEGQNVTLSCEQNLNHDAMYWYRQDPGQGLRLIYYSQIVNDFQKGDIAEGYSVSREKKESFPLTVTSAQKNPTAFYLCATEGVWGTEAFFGQGTRLTVV.

This clonotype was seen at least ten times. This chain uses TRBV20-1 with TRBJ1-1; D is unresolved. The germline V gene has CDR1 DFQATT and CDR2 SNEGSKA (reference sequence). Trimming pared 1 base from V and 10 bases from J, leaving 4 bases between. The CDR3 is made up of 9 amino acids. The CDR3 loop is CSARAAAFF. CDR3 sequence (DNA): TGCAGTGCTAGAGCTGCAGCTTTCTTT.

This clonotype was seen repeatedly, ten times or more. The V and J genes are TRBV6-1 and TRBJ2-2; 11 nucleotides align to TRBD2. The V segment lost 7 bases and the J segment 4 bases; nucleotides outside the gene matches: 5. From germline, CDR1 is MNHNS and CDR2 SASEGT. The CDR3 sequence is 15 residues long. The DNA for the CDR3 is TGTGCCAGCACTAGACTAGCGGGGAGCACCGGGGAGCTGTTTTTT. This translates into CASTRLAGSTGELFF.

This clonotype was counted ten times or more. The chain employs TRBV7-8 and TRBJ2-7; the D gene is possibly TRBD1 (6 bases). CDR1 is SGHVS, CDR2 FQNEAQ, per germline. Trimming shortened V by 5 bases and J by 0 bases, and 11 bases separated the two germline ends. CDR3 length equals 14 residues. The CDR3, as DNA: TGTGCCAGCAGCCTGATGGGGGCCTCCTACGAGCAGTACTTC. It translates to CASSLMGASYEQYF.

This clonotype appeared many times. V and J are TRBV6-1 and TRBJ1-5; 8 bases align to TRBD1. V lost 4 bases to trimming and J lost 7 bases; unmatched junction nucleotides: 6. Looked up from germline, CDR1 is MNHNS and CDR2 is SASEGT. This CDR3 comprises 14 residues. The CDR3 bases are TGTGCCAGCAGTGTGGACAGGGCAGGACAGCCCCAGCATTTT. Protein: CASSVDRAGQPQHF.

The sample holds many counts of this clonotype. V usage is TRBV4-2 and J usage is TRBJ1-6; D is perhaps TRBD1 (5 bases). The V gene lost 0 bases and the J gene lost 6 bases, with 12 bases spanning the gap. The CDR3 loop spans 16 amino acids. Germline lookup yields CDR1 LGHNA and CDR2 YNFKEQ. DNA for the CDR3: TGTGCCAGCAGCCAAGAATCAGGACAATCTAATTCACCCCTCCACTTT. Amino acids: CASSQESGQSNSPLHF.

This clonotype came up many times. The V call is TRBV29-1, the J call TRBJ1-2, with D perhaps matching TRBD1 (5 bases). The CDR3 extends over 11 amino acids. The V end lost 7 bases, the J end lost 4 bases, and 10 bases lay between the germline ends. Germline loops: CDR1 SQVTM, CDR2 ANQGSEA. The CDR3 nucleotides read TGCAGCGGTGACAGTGGCTATGGCTACACCTTC. Encoded protein: CSGDSGYGYTF.

At least ten counts were recorded for this clonotype. The chain links TRBV20-1 to TRBJ2-2; D possibly matches TRBD1 or TRBD2 (6 bases each). Trimming left V 0 bases short and J 4 bases short, with 18 bases between. Germline loops: CDR1 DFQATT, CDR2 SNEGSKA (reference sequence). The length of the CDR3 is 17 residues. DNA of the CDR3: TGCAGTGCTAGAGATCCGGGGGCCAAGAGATCCACCGGGGAGCTGTTTTTT. This encodes CSARDPGAKRSTGELFF.

This clonotype was detected ten times or more. This chain uses TRBV12-3 or TRBV12-4 with TRBJ1-5; D unclear. The CDR3 covers 11 residues. Trimming left V 3 bases short and J 12 bases short, with 9 bases between. CDR3 bases: TGTGCCAGCAGTTTTGACTCGCGCCAGCATTTT. Translation gives CASSFDSRQHF.